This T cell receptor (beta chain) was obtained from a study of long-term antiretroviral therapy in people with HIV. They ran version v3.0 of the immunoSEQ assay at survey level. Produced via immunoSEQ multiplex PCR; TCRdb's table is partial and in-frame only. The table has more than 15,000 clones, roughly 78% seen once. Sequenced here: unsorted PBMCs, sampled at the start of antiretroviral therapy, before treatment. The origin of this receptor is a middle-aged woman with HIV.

The CDR3 coding sequence is TGTGCCAGCAGCTTACAGGCTGCCATGAACACTGAAGCTTTCTTT. Amino acid sequence: CASSLQAAMNTEAFF. The chain uses TRBV7-6 and TRBJ1-1, with D hard to call. The germline CDR1 and CDR2 sequences are SGHVS and FNYEAQ. CDR3 length: 15 amino acids. V shed 2 bases and J shed 0 bases, with 10 bases lying between them.